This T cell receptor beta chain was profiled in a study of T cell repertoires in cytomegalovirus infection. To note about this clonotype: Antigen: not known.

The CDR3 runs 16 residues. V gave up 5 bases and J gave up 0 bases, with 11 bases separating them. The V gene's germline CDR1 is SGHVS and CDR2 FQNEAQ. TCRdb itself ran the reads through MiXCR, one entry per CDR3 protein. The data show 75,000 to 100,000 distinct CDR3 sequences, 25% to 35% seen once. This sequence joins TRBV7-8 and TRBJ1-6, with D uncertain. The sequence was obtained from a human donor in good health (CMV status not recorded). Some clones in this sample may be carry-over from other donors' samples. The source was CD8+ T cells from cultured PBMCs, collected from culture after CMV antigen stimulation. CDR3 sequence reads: CASSPGRSSYNSPLHF. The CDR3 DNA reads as TGTGCCAGCAGCCCCGGGCGTAGCTCCTATAATTCACCCCTCCACTTT.